This TCR beta chain was sequenced in a study of blood T cell repertoires in COVID-19. Across the whole study: T cells, B-cell-depleted T cells, or PBMCs provided the cDNA or gDNA that served as material.

The CDR3 contains 13 residues. The V gene's germline CDR1 is SGHAT and CDR2 FQNNGV. Trimming cost V 3 bases and J 4 bases, with 9 bases left between them. The repertoire was sequenced with immunoSEQ multiplex PCR; TCRdb's copy has only in-frame clones and lacks some. Of tens of thousands of clones listed, roughly four fifths are singletons. This clone is a singleton in its sample. This rearrangement joins TRBV11-2 to TRBJ1-2, with D uncertain. This TCR was recovered from a man of 80 years or more with acute or convalescent COVID-19. The sample taken for sequencing was peripheral blood. The CDR3 is CASSFGEGYGYTF. The CDR3 bases are TGTGCCAGCAGCTTCGGGGAGGGCTATGGCTACACCTTC.